This TCR beta chain was sequenced during a study of cytomegalovirus exposure and HLA in healthy donors. The PCR made use of 60 Vbeta and 13 Jbeta primers. Sequenced by immunoSEQ multiplex PCR; TCRdb stores in-frame clones only, minus some. The sample carries 160,000 or so clones, around four fifths recorded once. This clone has a handful of counts. Germline trimming cut 0 bases from V and 5 bases from J; bases unmatched to any gene: 4. CDR3 length: 15 amino acids. From germline, CDR1 is SGHTA and CDR2 FQGNSA. The receptor was derived from a male donor in good health and CMV-seronegative. The specimen was PBMCs. V and J are TRBV7-2 and TRBJ2-1; TRBD2 agrees at 7 bases. As DNA, the CDR3 is TGTGCCAGCAGCTTAGCAGCGGGGCTTAACAATGAGCAGTTCTTC. Translating gives CASSLAAGLNNEQFF. Together with reference TRBV7-2 and TRBJ2-1, the CDR3 gives the full variable domain: GAGVSQSPSNKVTEKGKDVELRCDPISGHTALYWYRQSLGQGLEFLIYFQGNSAPDKSGLPSDRFSAERTGGSVSTLTIQRTQQEDSAVYLCASSLAAGLNNEQFFGPGTRLTVL.